The entry below gives a single T cell receptor beta chain sequence along with its context. Germline loops: CDR1 SGHDT, CDR2 YYEEEE. V shed 4 bases and J shed 6 bases, with 16 bases lying between them. The CDR3 is made up of 14 amino acids. Per the authors' pipeline: By means of reference gene primer amplification, nucleated cell counts were estimated. The table came from immunoSEQ multiplex PCR; TCRdb's copy has only in-frame clones and leaves some out. For V, J and clone size, that table is used; D and trimming come from the DNA. The sample has approximately 50,000 clones; 75% to 80% are singletons. This sample is part of a study of blood T cell repertoires in COVID-19. Whole-study context: Samples taken during acute and convalescent COVID-19 were collected in the United States, Italy and Spain. The cDNA or gDNA used as material had been derived from T cells, B-cell-depleted T cells, or PBMCs.

The V gene is TRBV5-6, the J gene TRBJ1-2; D gene ambiguous. Sample: peripheral blood. The clonotype comes from a man aged 50-60 years with active or convalescent COVID-19. The CDR3 sequence: CASSPVGFANGYTF. CDR3 in DNA: TGTGCCAGCAGCCCGGTCGGGTTTGCGAATGGCTACACCTTC.